Listed below are T cell receptor beta chains from one sample, sequenced in a study of blood T cell repertoires in COVID-19. Sequenced by immunoSEQ multiplex PCR; TCRdb stores in-frame clones only, minus some. The sample carries about 250,000 clones, over 80% recorded once. The sequencing sample was made of peripheral blood. The origin of the receptors is a human donor in a cohort sampled during active COVID-19. The CDR3 runs from the conserved cysteine through the conserved F or W.

TRBV6-5 | 14 | CASTPGQGAGGYTF
TRBV5-1 | 15 | CASSLVAGGQETQYF
TRBV7-8 | 11 | CASSLKETQYF
TRBV10-1 | 14 | CASSGLSTAYEQYF
TRBV27 | 15 | CASSPRGSTNEKLFF
TRBV27 | 17 | CASSPQPDRGWDNEQFF
TRBV9 | 16 | CASSGLPGQGAGELFF
TRBV4-1 | 18 | CASSQDPGRSSYNSPLHF
TRBV5-6 | 16 | CASSLGQGRYTGELFF
TRBV7-8 | 13 | CASRRTSGGFSYF
TRBV7-8 | 13 | CASSIGEWYGYTF
TRBV27 | 15 | CASSRDRQGMDGYTF
TRBV7-8 | 16 | CASSFRLAGFADTQYF
TRBV6-5 | 14 | CASSTETVYNEQFF
TRBV19 | 13 | CASSHRGLYEQYF
TRBV27 | 15 | CASSPPGLMTGELFF